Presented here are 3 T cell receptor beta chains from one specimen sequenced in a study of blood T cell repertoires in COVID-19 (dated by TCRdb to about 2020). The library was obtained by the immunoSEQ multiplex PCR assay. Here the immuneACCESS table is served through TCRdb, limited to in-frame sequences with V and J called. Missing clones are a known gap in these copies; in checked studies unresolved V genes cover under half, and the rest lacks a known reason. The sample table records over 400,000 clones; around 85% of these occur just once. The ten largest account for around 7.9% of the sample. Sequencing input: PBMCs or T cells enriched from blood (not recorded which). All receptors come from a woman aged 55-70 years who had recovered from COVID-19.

CDR3 in DNA: TGCGCCAGCAGCCCACAGGGGGTGGCTGGAAACACCATATATTTT. It codes for CASSPQGVAGNTIYF. The chain carries TRBV5-1 and TRBJ1-3, with 8 nucleotides matching TRBD1. Germline loops: CDR1 SGHRS, CDR2 YFSETQ. The CDR3 has 15 residues. The trim removed 4 bases at V and 2 bases at J, leaving 5 bases unmatched.

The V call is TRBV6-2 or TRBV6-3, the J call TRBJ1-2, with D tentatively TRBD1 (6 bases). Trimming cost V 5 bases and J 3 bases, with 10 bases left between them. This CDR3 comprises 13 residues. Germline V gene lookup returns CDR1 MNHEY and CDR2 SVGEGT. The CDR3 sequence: CASSKGEYYGYTF. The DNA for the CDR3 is TGTGCCAGCAGTAAGGGGGAGTACTATGGCTACACCTTC.

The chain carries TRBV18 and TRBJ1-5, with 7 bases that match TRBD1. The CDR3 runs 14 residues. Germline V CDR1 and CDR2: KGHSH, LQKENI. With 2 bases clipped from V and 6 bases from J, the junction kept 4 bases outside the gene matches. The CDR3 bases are TGTGCCAGCTCACCATCTCAGGGGGGTCAGCCCCAGCATTTT. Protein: CASSPSQGGQPQHF.